Shown below are 32 T cell receptor beta chains from a single sample sequenced in a study of blood T cell repertoires in COVID-19. The assay was immunoSEQ multiplex PCR, and TCRdb's table has in-frame clones only and misses some. The sample shows about 220,000 clones, around 80% of them seen only once. Sample: peripheral blood. Every receptor here comes from a human donor in a cohort sampled during active COVID-19.

The chain is built from TRBV15 and TRBJ2-7; 8 bases fit TRBD2. Germline lookup yields CDR1 LNHNV and CDR2 YYDKDF (reference sequence). J lost 0 bases, V lost 3 bases, and 4 bases had no gene match. This CDR3 is built from 15 residues. The CDR3 loop is CATSRLAGSSYEQYF. In DNA, the CDR3 is TGTGCCACCAGCAGGTTAGCGGGGAGCTCCTACGAGCAGTACTTC.

J is TRBJ2-4 and V is TRBV3-1 (or the pseudogene TRBV3-2); 8 bases map to TRBD2. Trimming at V came to 1 base and at J to 0 bases, leaving 8 bases not matched to a gene. This CDR3 has 18 amino acids. CDR1 is LGHDT, CDR2 YNNKEL, per germline (reference sequence). For the CDR3, the DNA is TGTGCCAGCAGCCAAGTTCCTAGCGGGTCTCTAGCCAAAAACATTCAGTACTTC. Protein sequence: CASSQVPSGSLAKNIQYF.

The rearrangement links TRBV27 to TRBJ1-1; TRBD1 aligns across 9 bases. Germline V gives CDR1 MNHEY, CDR2 SMNVEV (reference sequence). Trimming cost V 6 bases and J 5 bases; bases outside gene matches: 7. CDR3 length: 14 amino acids. The CDR3 DNA is TGTGCCAGCAGATTACGGGACAGGGCGACTGAAGCTTTCTTT. It encodes CASRLRDRATEAFF.

This clone is a singleton in its sample. The chain combines TRBV27 with TRBJ1-2; 11 nucleotides line up with TRBD1. The CDR3 totals 17 residues. With 3 bases clipped from V and 4 bases from J, the junction kept 10 bases outside the gene matches. The V gene's germline CDR1 is MNHEY and CDR2 SMNVEV (reference sequence). The CDR3 bases are TGTGCCAGCAGTTTCTCCTACCGGGACAGGGGGGGCTATGGCTACACCTTC. Translating gives CASSFSYRDRGGYGYTF.

The gene calls are TRBV19 and TRBJ2-7; 9 bases line up with TRBD1. The CDR3 covers 15 residues. V shed 5 bases and J 4 bases; nucleotides not matched to a gene: 9. Germline-derived CDR1 and CDR2 are LNHDA and SQIVND (reference sequence). Here the CDR3 DNA reads TGTGCCAGTAGTGGCCGGACAGGGGTGAGTTACGAGCAGTACTTC. Translating it yields CASSGRTGVSYEQYF.

The genes are TRBV9 and TRBJ2-4; TRBD1 matches at 7 bases. Trimming cost V 3 bases and J 9 bases; bases outside gene matches: 6. The CDR3 sequence is 13 residues long. Germline V gene data show CDR1 as SGDLS and CDR2 as YYNGEE. CDR3 coding DNA: TGTGCCAGCAGCGGCGGACAGGATAGCATTCAGTACTTC. Translation gives CASSGGQDSIQYF. Together with reference TRBV9 and TRBJ2-4, the CDR3 gives the full variable domain: DSGVTQTPKHLITATGQRVTLRCSPRSGDLSVYWYQQSLDQGLQFLIQYYNGEERAKGNILERFSAQQFPDLHSELNLSSLELGDSALYFCASSGGQDSIQYFGAGTRLSVL.

In its sample, this clone was seen once. The DNA of the CDR3 is TGTGCCATCAGTGAGACCTCGGGACAGTCCTACGAGCAGTACTTC. Amino acids: CAISETSGQSYEQYF. The chain uses TRBV10-3 and TRBJ2-7, with 7 bases fitting TRBD1. The CDR3 extends over 15 amino acids. Germline assignment: CDR1 ENHRY and CDR2 SYGVKD. After removal of 2 bases from V and 1 base from J, the junction contained 5 bases not matched to a gene.

V and J are TRBV12-5 and TRBJ2-1; TRBD2 aligns across 8 bases. The germline V gene has CDR1 LGHNT and CDR2 FRNRAP. The V segment lost 1 base and the J segment 8 bases; nucleotides outside the gene matches: 7. This CDR3 spans 15 amino acids. The CDR3 loop is CASGLEAGVVDEQFF. The CDR3 coding sequence is TGTGCTAGTGGTTTGGAAGCGGGGGTGGTCGATGAGCAGTTCTTC. Full variable domain (remainder filled in from reference TRBV12-5 and TRBJ2-1): DARVTQTPRHKVTEMGQEVTMRCQPILGHNTVFWYRQTMMQGLELLAYFRNRAPLDDSGMPKDRFSAEMPDATLATLKIQPSEPRDSAVYFCASGLEAGVVDEQFFGPGTRLTVL.

This clone was seen a handful of times. The V gene is TRBV7-9, the J gene TRBJ2-7; D possibly corresponds to TRBD1 (6 bases). V lost 5 bases and J 5 bases, leaving 19 bases between the germline ends. The CDR3 runs to 15 residues. Per the germline V gene, CDR1 is SEHNR and CDR2 is FQNEAQ (reference sequence). In DNA form, the CDR3 reads TGTGCCAGCAGCCGTCAGAGGGGGAAAGGCCACGAGCAGTACTTC. This translates into CASSRQRGKGHEQYF.

The chain employs TRBV4-1 and TRBJ2-7; 15 bases map to TRBD2. The CDR3 contains 16 residues. Germline CDR1 MGHRA, CDR2 YSYEKL. Trimming took 1 base from V and 6 from J; bases not matched to a gene: 4. The CDR3 bases are TGCGCCAGCAGCCAAGCGGGACTAGCGGGAGGCCTCGAGCAGTACTTC. It encodes CASSQAGLAGGLEQYF.

This chain joins TRBV27 and TRBJ1-1; D is undetermined. The CDR3 runs to 11 residues. Trimming stripped 8 bases from V and 4 bases from J, with 8 bases between. Germline V lookup: CDR1 MNHEY, CDR2 SMNVEV (reference sequence). CDR3 residues: CASGRFTEAFF. The CDR3 coding sequence is TGTGCCAGCGGCAGATTCACTGAAGCTTTCTTT.

This CDR3 is CASTRTADSYNEQFF. The CDR3 DNA reads as TGTGCCAGCACAAGGACTGCTGACTCCTACAATGAGCAGTTCTTC. The rearrangement joins TRBV6-5 to TRBJ2-1, with a weak D call TRBD2 (5 bases). The V end was cut by 7 bases, the J end by 0 bases, with 13 bases between. Looked up from germline, CDR1 is MNHEY and CDR2 is SVGAGI. This CDR3 contains 15 residues.

V usage is TRBV6-2 or TRBV6-3 and J usage is TRBJ1-5; possible D gene TRBD1, 6 bases. The CDR3 runs to 14 residues. The germline V and J ends were trimmed by 4 bases and 4 bases, with 11 bases remaining between them. Germline values: CDR1 MNHEY, CDR2 SVGEGT. CDR3 sequence (DNA): TGTGCCAGCAGTTCCATGCAGGGGAATCAGCCCCAGCATTTT. Translation: CASSSMQGNQPQHF.

The chain carries TRBV5-1 and TRBJ2-7; 10 nucleotides line up with TRBD1. Germline V CDR1 and CDR2: SGHRS, YFSETQ. The CDR3 is 17 amino acids. V lost 5 bases, J lost 2 bases, and 13 bases stayed unmatched. CDR3 nucleotides: TGCGCCAGCAGACAAATGACAGGGGGCATAATTACCTACGAGCAGTACTTC. Amino acid sequence: CASRQMTGGIITYEQYF.

V and J are TRBV12-1 and TRBJ2-5; the table's D call, TRBD2, has no DNA check behind it. TRBV12-1 is classified as a pseudogene. The CDR3 has 18 residues. DNA of the CDR3: TGTGCCAGCAGCTTGTGTGAGTGGGGACTAGCGGGAGCAGAGACCCAGTACTTC. Amino acid sequence: CASSLCEWGLAGAETQYF.

Turning to this clone: The same CDR3 also results from other DNA sequences found in this sample. The J gene is TRBJ1-1, the V gene TRBV12-3 or TRBV12-4, with D hard to call. The CDR3 consists of 12 residues. The V end was cut by 1 base, the J end by 5 bases, with 5 bases between. CDR3 protein: CASSLGRTEAFF. The CDR3, as DNA: TGTGCCAGCAGTTTAGGTAGAACTGAAGCTTTCTTT.

The V and J genes are TRBV28 and TRBJ1-6; D is perhaps TRBD1 (6 bases). V shed 3 bases and J shed 5 bases, with 14 bases lying between them. CDR3 length equals 16 residues. Germline CDR1 reads MDHEN; CDR2 reads SYDVKM. CDR3: CASSFLWEGDNSPLHF. The CDR3 DNA sequence: TGTGCCAGCAGTTTCCTCTGGGAGGGGGATAATTCACCCCTCCACTTT. Full variable domain (rest looked up from reference TRBV28 and TRBJ1-6): DVKVTQSSRYLVKRTGEKVFLECVQDMDHENMFWYRQDPGLGLRLIYFSYDVKMKEKGDIPEGYSVSREKKERFSLILESASTNQTSMYLCASSFLWEGDNSPLHFGNGTRLTVT.

The V gene is TRBV5-4, the J gene TRBJ1-2; D is perhaps TRBD1 (6 bases). The CDR3 extends over 15 amino acids. From germline, CDR1 is SGHNT and CDR2 YYREEE (reference sequence). V gave up 4 bases and J gave up 2 bases, with 15 bases separating them. CDR3 in amino acids: CASSLQGGGNYGYTF. The DNA for the CDR3 is TGTGCCAGCAGCCTACAAGGGGGTGGGAACTATGGCTACACCTTC. Full variable domain (outside the CDR3, taken from reference TRBV5-4 and TRBJ1-2): ETGVTQSPTHLIKTRGQQVTLRCSSQSGHNTVSWYQQALGQGPQFIFQYYREEENGRGNFPPRFSGLQFPNYSSELNVNALELDDSALYLCASSLQGGGNYGYTFGSGTRLTVV.

V and J are TRBV3-1 (or the pseudogene TRBV3-2) and TRBJ2-7, with TRBD2 matching 10 bases. There are 16 residues in the CDR3. Germline V lookup: CDR1 LGHDT, CDR2 YNNKEL (reference sequence). V dropped 5 bases and J dropped 2; count of bases not matched to a gene: 9. CDR3 nucleotides: TGTGCCAGCAGCAAACCCGGGACTAGCGTAACCTACGAGCAGTACTTC. Translating it yields CASSKPGTSVTYEQYF.

The chain recombines TRBV27 with TRBJ1-5; tentative D call: TRBD1 (5 bases). Trimming cost V 6 bases and J 2 bases, with 17 bases left between them. The CDR3 runs to 16 residues. Germline V lookup: CDR1 MNHEY, CDR2 SMNVEV (reference sequence). The CDR3 region has the DNA TGTGCCAGCAGGTCCCAATTAGGCAGGGGCAATCAGCCCCAGCATTTT. Protein: CASRSQLGRGNQPQHF.

V gene TRBV19 combines with J gene TRBJ2-1; a weak D match, TRBD1 (5 bases). There are 15 residues in the CDR3. The germline V and J ends were trimmed by 2 bases and 4 bases, with 12 bases remaining between them. The germline V gene encodes CDR1 LNHDA and CDR2 SQIVND (reference sequence). CDR3 coding DNA: TGTGCCAGTAGTATAAAGGGGTCGGATTACAATGAGCAGTTCTTC. This gives the protein CASSIKGSDYNEQFF.

J is TRBJ1-5 and V is TRBV5-5; a possible D gene is TRBD1 (5 bases). CDR3 length equals 14 residues. Trimming took 2 bases from V and 6 from J, leaving 12 bases between them. The germline V gene has CDR1 SGHKS and CDR2 YYEKEE (reference sequence). CDR3 nucleotide sequence: TGTGCCAGCAGCTTCGGGGGTTCCGGTCAGCCCCAGCATTTT. Translation gives CASSFGGSGQPQHF. Full variable domain (remainder filled in from reference TRBV5-5 and TRBJ1-5): DAGVTQSPTHLIKTRGQQVTLRCSPISGHKSVSWYQQVLGQGPQFIFQYYEKEERGRGNFPDRFSARQFPNYSSELNVNALLLGDSALYLCASSFGGSGQPQHFGDGTRLSIL.

V is TRBV4-1 and J is TRBJ2-1; 8 positions agree with TRBD1. Unmatched junction bases numbered 10, after V lost 3 bases and J lost 6 bases. Germline V lookup: CDR1 MGHRA, CDR2 YSYEKL. This CDR3 is built from 16 residues. As DNA, the CDR3 is TGCGCCAGCAGCCATACCGGGACAGGAAAGGGCAATGAGCAGTTCTTC. Translation gives CASSHTGTGKGNEQFF.

The chain uses TRBV28 and TRBJ2-7; 7 nucleotides align to TRBD2. CDR1 is MDHEN, CDR2 SYDVKM, per germline. V dropped 3 bases and J dropped 4; count of bases not matched to a gene: 12. The CDR3 length is 16 residues. CDR3 region: CASSFSLRREGYEQYF. The CDR3 DNA is TGTGCCAGCAGTTTCTCCTTACGTAGGGAGGGATACGAGCAGTACTTC.

The genes are TRBV29-1 and TRBJ2-3; perhaps TRBD2 as D (6 bases). Germline V gene lookup returns CDR1 SQVTM and CDR2 ANQGSEA. This CDR3 region has 15 residues. Trimming took off 7 bases at V and 1 base at J, with 18 bases between the two ends. CDR3 sequence: CSAEFGGTGTDTQYF. For the CDR3, the DNA is TGCAGCGCCGAATTCGGGGGAACGGGCACAGATACGCAGTATTTT.

This chain connects TRBV18 to TRBJ2-5; TRBD1 matches at 7 bases. Looked up from germline, CDR1 is KGHSH and CDR2 is LQKENI. The junction had 17 bases not matched to a gene; V was cut back by 6 bases and J by 7 bases. This CDR3 spans 16 amino acids. In DNA, the CDR3 is TGTGCCAGCTCTCCAAGGACGGGCTTCCGACAGGGGACCCAGTACTTC. This translates into CASSPRTGFRQGTQYF.

This clone turned up a few times. The rearrangement uses TRBV7-9 and TRBJ2-7; 8 bases line up with TRBD2. The V gene end was trimmed by 4 bases and the J gene end by 0 bases; junction bases not matched to a gene: 8. Germline values: CDR1 SEHNR, CDR2 FQNEAQ (reference sequence). The CDR3 extends over 16 amino acids. The CDR3 sequence is CASSSPTSGVSYEQYF. The CDR3 DNA follows: TGTGCCAGCAGCTCCCCCACTAGCGGAGTCTCCTACGAGCAGTACTTC. Full variable domain (outside the CDR3, taken from reference TRBV7-9 and TRBJ2-7): DTGVSQNPRHKITKRGQNVTFRCDPISEHNRLYWYRQTLGQGPEFLTYFQNEAQLEKSRLLSDRFSAERPKGSFSTLEIQRTEQGDSAMYLCASSSPTSGVSYEQYFGPGTRLTVT.

V usage is TRBV5-4 and J usage is TRBJ1-6, with 9 bases lining up with TRBD1. This CDR3 spans 15 amino acids. The germline V gene has CDR1 SGHNT and CDR2 YYREEE (reference sequence). V gave up 4 bases and J gave up 8 bases; unmatched junction bases: 7. In DNA, the CDR3 is TGTGCCAGCAGCATAGGACAGGGGATGGATTCACCCCTCCACTTT. Residues: CASSIGQGMDSPLHF.

V and J are TRBV9 and TRBJ2-3; 7 bases map to TRBD1. The trim removed 5 bases at V and 4 bases at J, leaving 4 bases unmatched. The CDR3 spans 13 residues. In germline, CDR1 is SGDLS, CDR2 YYNGEE. The CDR3 DNA sequence: TGTGCCAGCAGAGCAGGGGGTTCAGATACGCAGTATTTT. Protein product: CASRAGGSDTQYF.

This clone has only one observation. V gene TRBV5-4 combines with J gene TRBJ1-2, with 9 bases fitting TRBD1. V trimming: 4 bases; J trimming: 5 bases; junction bases outside the gene matches: 9. CDR1 is SGHNT and CDR2 is YYREEE in the germline V gene (reference sequence). This CDR3 spans 15 amino acids. CDR3 in amino acids: CASSPGTGFGYGYTF. The CDR3 DNA reads as TGTGCCAGCAGCCCCGGGACAGGGTTCGGGTATGGCTACACCTTC.

This chain connects TRBV7-2 to TRBJ2-7; D remains ambiguous. This CDR3 spans 16 amino acids. Trimming took 7 bases from V and 7 from J, leaving 26 bases between them. CDR1 and CDR2 from the germline V gene are SGHTA and FQGNSA. The CDR3 sequence: CASMRLLASLTEEQYF. Here the CDR3 DNA reads TGTGCCAGCATGAGGTTACTGGCATCTCTAACGGAGGAGCAGTACTTC.

The V gene is TRBV7-8, the J gene TRBJ2-7, with a possible D match to TRBD2 (5 bases). With 5 bases removed from V and 4 bases from J, the gap between germline ends came to 18 bases. Germline assignment: CDR1 SGHVS and CDR2 FQNEAQ. The CDR3 length is 15 residues. The CDR3 loop reads CASSPLSGNLYEQYF. The CDR3 nucleotides read TGTGCCAGCAGCCCACTCAGCGGTAACCTATACGAGCAGTACTTC.